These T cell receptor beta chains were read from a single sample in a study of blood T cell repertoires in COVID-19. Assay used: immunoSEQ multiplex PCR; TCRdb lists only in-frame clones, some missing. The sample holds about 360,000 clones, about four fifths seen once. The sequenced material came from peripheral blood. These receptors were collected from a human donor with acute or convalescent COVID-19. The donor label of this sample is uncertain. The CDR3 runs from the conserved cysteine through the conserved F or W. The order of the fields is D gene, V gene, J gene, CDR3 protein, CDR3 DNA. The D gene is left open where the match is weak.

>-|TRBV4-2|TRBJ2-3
CASSQDRRAADTQYF
TGTGCCAGCAGCCAAGATAGGAGGGCGGCAGATACGCAGTATTTT
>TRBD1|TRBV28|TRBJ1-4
CASSGQQGFAREKLFF
TGTGCCAGCAGTGGACAACAGGGGTTCGCGCGTGAAAAACTGTTTTTT
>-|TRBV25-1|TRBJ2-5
CASRGNAETQYF
TGTGCCAGCAGGGGCAATGCGGAGACCCAGTACTTC
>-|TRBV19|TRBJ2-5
CASRSRAVATQYF
TGTGCCAGTAGGTCCAGGGCGGTAGCGACCCAGTACTTC
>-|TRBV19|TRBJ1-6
CASKYSSYNSPLHF
TGTGCCAGTAAATACAGCTCCTATAATTCACCCCTCCACTTT
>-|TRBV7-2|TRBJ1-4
CASSLGPNEKLFF
TGTGCCAGCAGCCTGGGGCCGAACGAAAAACTGTTTTTT
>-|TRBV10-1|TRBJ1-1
CASSDQAEAFF
TGCGCCAGCAGTGATCAGGCTGAAGCTTTCTTT
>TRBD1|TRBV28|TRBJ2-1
CASSITGTGVSNEQFF
TGTGCCAGCAGTATAACCGGGACAGGGGTTTCCAATGAGCAGTTCTTC
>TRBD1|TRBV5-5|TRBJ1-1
CASSLVKNRGTEAFF
TGTGCCAGCAGCTTGGTCAAAAACAGGGGCACTGAAGCTTTCTTT
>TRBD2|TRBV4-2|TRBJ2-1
CASSQEKRGVLNEQFF
TGTGCCAGCAGCCAAGAGAAGCGGGGGGTACTCAATGAGCAGTTCTTC